The rows below give T cell receptor beta chains drawn from one sample of a study of PD-1 blockade in classical Hodgkin lymphoma. Repertoires were generated with immunoSEQ multiplex PCR, while TCRdb's copy carries only in-frame clones and drops some. The sample consists of 35,000 to 50,000 clones, approximately 83% of them appearing once. This specimen consisted of peripheral blood mononuclear cells (PBMCs), obtained at baseline. These receptors all come from a human donor with classical Hodgkin lymphoma. CDR3s include the opening cysteine and the closing phenylalanine or tryptophan. The D gene is left open where the match is weak.

d_call	v_call	j_call	cdr3_nt	cdr3_aa
NA	TRBV10-3	TRBJ1-3	TGTGCCATCACCCTTAGGGGTGTCGACTCTGGAAACACCATATATTTT	CAITLRGVDSGNTIYF
NA	TRBV7-9	TRBJ1-1	TGTGCCAGCACGCCAGGGGTCAACACTGAAGCTTTCTTT	CASTPGVNTEAFF
TRBD2	TRBV6-5	TRBJ2-7	TGTGCCAGCAGTTACGCTAGCGGGATCTACGAGCAGTACTTC	CASSYASGIYEQYF
TRBD2	TRBV27	TRBJ2-1	TGTGCCAGCAGACCTCTAGCGGGGGACTACAATGAGCAGTTCTTC	CASRPLAGDYNEQFF
NA	TRBV6-5	TRBJ1-5	TGTGCCAGCAGTTTACAGGGAAGCAATCAGCCCCAGCATTTT	CASSLQGSNQPQHF
TRBD2	TRBV27	TRBJ2-7	TGTGCCAGCAGTTTTAGCGGGGCCGCCGGTGAGCAGTACTTC	CASSFSGAAGEQYF
NA	TRBV28	TRBJ1-2	TGTGCCAGCAGACCAGGGGAACTCAACTATGGCTACACCTTC	CASRPGELNYGYTF
TRBD2	TRBV6-1	TRBJ2-7	TGTGCCAGCAGTACCCTAGCGGGAGGGGCCTACGAGCAGTACTTC	CASSTLAGGAYEQYF
TRBD1	TRBV7-2	TRBJ2-4	TGTGCCAGCAGCTTGGACAGGGGGCGTCCCATTCAGTACTTC	CASSLDRGRPIQYF
NA	TRBV7-8	TRBJ1-2	TGTGCCAGCAGCTTAGTTCACACCTTCGAGGGAGGCTACACCTTC	CASSLVHTFEGGYTF
NA	TRBV5-6	TRBJ1-1	TGTGCCAGCAGCGCCGGGTCCCTTGAAGCTTTCTTT	CASSAGSLEAFF
TRBD2	TRBV7-6	TRBJ2-7	TGTGCCAGCAGCTCCAAGGGGACTAGCTTTTCCGAGCAGTACTTC	CASSSKGTSFSEQYF
NA	TRBV11-2	TRBJ2-7	TGTGCCAGCAGCTTAGATGTGGCCAGCCACGAGCAGTACTTC	CASSLDVASHEQYF
NA	TRBV18	TRBJ2-1	TGTGCCAGCTCATCCCAGGGGTCCTACAATGAGCAGTTCTTC	CASSSQGSYNEQFF
NA	TRBV27	TRBJ2-7	TGTGCCAGCAGTTTATCTGCTAGAGGGCCCTACGAGCAGTACTTC	CASSLSARGPYEQYF
NA	TRBV6-5	TRBJ2-7	TGTGCCAGCAGTTCTGGGGGGACGGAGTCCAGCTACGAGCAGTACTTC	CASSSGGTESSYEQYF
TRBD1	TRBV28	TRBJ1-5	TGTGCCAGCAGTTTATCCAACAGGGGTCAGCGCAATCAGCCCCAGCATTTT	CASSLSNRGQRNQPQHF
TRBD1	TRBV9	TRBJ1-4	TGTGCCAGCAGCACTGGAGGGGGACAGATGAATGAAAAACTGTTTTTT	CASSTGGGQMNEKLFF
NA	TRBV5-6	TRBJ2-5	TGTGCCAGCAGCTTGGAGGAAGGGGAAGAGACCCAGTACTTC	CASSLEEGEETQYF
TRBD1	TRBV23-1	TRBJ2-7	TGCGCCAGCAGTCAACCGGGACAGCGACGCTCCTACGAGCAGTACTTC	CASSQPGQRRSYEQYF
NA	TRBV20-1	TRBJ1-1	TGCAGTGCTAGGCCGGGGGCTTTCTTT	CSARPGAFF
NA	TRBV5-1	TRBJ2-5	TGCGCCAGCAGCTTGGCAACGGGGGGCCTGAGGGAGACCCAGTACTTC	CASSLATGGLRETQYF